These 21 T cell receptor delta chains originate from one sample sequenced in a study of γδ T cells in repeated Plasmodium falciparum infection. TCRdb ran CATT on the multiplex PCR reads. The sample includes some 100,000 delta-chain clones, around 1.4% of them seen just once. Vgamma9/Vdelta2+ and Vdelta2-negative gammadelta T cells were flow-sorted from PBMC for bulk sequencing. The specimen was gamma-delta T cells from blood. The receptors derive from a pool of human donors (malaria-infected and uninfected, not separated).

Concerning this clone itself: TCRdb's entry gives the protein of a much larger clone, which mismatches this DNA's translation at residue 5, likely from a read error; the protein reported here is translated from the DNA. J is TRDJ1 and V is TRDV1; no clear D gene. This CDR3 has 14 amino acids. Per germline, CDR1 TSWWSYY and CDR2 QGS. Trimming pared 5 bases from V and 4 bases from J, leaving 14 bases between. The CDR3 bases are TGTGCTCTTGGGAAACGGCGTAAGTACGATAAACTCATCTTT. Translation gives CALGKRRKYDKLIF.

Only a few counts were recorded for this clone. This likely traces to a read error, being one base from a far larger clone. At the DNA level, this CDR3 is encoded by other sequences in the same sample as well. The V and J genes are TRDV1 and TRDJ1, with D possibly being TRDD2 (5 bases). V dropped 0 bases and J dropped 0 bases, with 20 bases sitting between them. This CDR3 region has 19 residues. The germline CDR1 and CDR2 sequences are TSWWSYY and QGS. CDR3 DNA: TGTGCTCTTGGGGAACTTCCGGCTTTCCTTTCCCCATACACCGATAAACTCATCTTT. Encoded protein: CALGELPAFLSPYTDKLIF.

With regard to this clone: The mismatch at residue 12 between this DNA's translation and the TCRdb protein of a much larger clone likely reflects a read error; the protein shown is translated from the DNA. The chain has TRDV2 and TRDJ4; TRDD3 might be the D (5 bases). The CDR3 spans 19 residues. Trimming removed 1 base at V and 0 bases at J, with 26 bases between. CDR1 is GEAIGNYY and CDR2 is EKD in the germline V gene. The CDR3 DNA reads TGTGCCTGTGACACGGTTACTTCGAGACGTTTGGTGGATACCAGACCCCTGATCTTT. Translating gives CACDTVTSRRLVDTRPLIF.

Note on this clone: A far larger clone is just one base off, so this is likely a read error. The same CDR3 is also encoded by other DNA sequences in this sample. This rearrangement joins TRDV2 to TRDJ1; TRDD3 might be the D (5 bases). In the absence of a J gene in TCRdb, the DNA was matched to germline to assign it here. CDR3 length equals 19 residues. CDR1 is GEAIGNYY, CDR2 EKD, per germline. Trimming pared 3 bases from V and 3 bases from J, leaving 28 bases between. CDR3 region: CACDPLRTGGPTASDKLIF. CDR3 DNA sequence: TGTGCCTGTGACCCCCTGCGTACCGGGGGCCCCACCGCCTCCGATAAACTCATCTTT.

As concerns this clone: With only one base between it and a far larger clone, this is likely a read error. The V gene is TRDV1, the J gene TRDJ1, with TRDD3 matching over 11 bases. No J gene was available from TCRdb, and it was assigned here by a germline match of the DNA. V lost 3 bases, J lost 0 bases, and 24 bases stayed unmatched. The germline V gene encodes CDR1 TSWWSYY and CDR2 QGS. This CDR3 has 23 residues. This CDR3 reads CALGELLGDILPRTFEYTDKLIF. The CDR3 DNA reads TGTGCTCTTGGGGAGCTACTGGGGGATATTCTTCCCCGGACTTTCGAGTACACCGATAAACTCATCTTT.

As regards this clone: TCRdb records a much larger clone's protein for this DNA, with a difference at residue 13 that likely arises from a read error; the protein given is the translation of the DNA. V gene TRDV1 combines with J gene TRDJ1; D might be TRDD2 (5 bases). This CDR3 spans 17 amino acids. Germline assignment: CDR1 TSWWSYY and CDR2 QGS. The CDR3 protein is CALGGLYFPGITNKLIF. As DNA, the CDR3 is TGTGCTCTTGGGGGACTCTACTTCCCCGGTATCACCAATAAACTCATCTTT.

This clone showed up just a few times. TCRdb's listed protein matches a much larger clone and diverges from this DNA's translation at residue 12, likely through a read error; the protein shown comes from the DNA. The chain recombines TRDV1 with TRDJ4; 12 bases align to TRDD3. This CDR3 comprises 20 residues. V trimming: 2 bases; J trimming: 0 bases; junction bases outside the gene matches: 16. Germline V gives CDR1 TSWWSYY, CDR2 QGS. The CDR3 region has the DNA TGTGCTCTTGGGGAATGCTACCAACTGGGGGATACAAGAAATACCAGACCCCTGATCTTT. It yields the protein CALGECYQLGDTRNTRPLIF.

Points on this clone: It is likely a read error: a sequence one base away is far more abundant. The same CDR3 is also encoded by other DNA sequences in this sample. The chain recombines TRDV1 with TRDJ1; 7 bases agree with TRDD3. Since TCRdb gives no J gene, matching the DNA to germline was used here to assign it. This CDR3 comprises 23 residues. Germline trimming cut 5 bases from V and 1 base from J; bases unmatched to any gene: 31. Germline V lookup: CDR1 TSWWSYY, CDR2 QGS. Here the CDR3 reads CALGKNIFLGPSYWGITTDKLIF. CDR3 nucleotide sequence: TGTGCTCTTGGGAAGAACATATTTTTGGGTCCGTCTTACTGGGGTATTACCACCGATAAACTCATCTTT.

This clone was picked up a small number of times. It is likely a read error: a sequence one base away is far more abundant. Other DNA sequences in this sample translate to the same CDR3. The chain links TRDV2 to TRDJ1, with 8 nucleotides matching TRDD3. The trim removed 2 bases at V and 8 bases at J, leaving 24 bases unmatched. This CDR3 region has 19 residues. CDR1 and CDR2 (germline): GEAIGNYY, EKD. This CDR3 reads CACDKLGDSPTLQSDKLIF. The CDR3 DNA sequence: TGTGCCTGTGACAAGCTGGGGGACTCACCAACCCTCCAAAGTGACAAACTCATCTTT.

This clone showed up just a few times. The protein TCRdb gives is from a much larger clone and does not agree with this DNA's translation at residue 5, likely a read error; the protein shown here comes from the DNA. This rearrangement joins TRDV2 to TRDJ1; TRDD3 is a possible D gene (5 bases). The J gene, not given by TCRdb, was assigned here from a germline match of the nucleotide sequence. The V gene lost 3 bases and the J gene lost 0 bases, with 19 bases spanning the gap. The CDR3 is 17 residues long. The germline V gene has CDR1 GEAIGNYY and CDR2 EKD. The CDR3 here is CACDAGGRGPYTDKLIF. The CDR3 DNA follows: TGTGCCTGTGACGCCGGGGGCCGGGGGCCGTACACCGATAAACTCATCTTT.

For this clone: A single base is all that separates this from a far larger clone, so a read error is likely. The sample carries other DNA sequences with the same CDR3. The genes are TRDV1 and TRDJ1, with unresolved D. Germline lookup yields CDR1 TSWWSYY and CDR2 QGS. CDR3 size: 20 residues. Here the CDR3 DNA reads TGTGCTCTTGGGGAAATCTTGTGCCTCACCGACTTTTTCCACCCCTATAAGCTCATCTTT. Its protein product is CALGEILCLTDFFHPYKLIF.

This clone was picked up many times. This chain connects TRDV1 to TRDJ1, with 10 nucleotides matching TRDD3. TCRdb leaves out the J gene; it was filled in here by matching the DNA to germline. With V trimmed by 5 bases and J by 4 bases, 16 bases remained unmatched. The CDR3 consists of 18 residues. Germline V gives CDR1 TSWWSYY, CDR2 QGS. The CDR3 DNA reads TGTGCTCTTGGGAACCCATCCTACTTGGGGGATACAGGCGATAAACTCATCTTT. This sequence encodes CALGNPSYLGDTGDKLIF.

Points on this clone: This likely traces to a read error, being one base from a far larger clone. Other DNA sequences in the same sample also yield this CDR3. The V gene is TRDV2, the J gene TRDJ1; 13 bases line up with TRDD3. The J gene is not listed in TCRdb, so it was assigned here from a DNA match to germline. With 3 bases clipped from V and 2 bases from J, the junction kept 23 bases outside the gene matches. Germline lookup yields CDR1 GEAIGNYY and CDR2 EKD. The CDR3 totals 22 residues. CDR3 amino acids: CACDPVPTAVLGDTEGTDKLIF. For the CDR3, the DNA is TGTGCCTGTGACCCAGTACCGACTGCCGTACTGGGGGATACGGAGGGGACCGATAAACTCATCTTT.

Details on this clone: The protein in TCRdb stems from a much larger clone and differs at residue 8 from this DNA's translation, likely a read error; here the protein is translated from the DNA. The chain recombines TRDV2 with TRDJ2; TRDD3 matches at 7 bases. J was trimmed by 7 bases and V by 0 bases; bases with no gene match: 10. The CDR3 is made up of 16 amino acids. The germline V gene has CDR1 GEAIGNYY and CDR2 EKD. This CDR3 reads CACDTGGCGRRAQLFF. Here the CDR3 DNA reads TGTGCCTGTGACACCGGGGGATGCGGGCGTAGAGCACAACTCTTCTTT.

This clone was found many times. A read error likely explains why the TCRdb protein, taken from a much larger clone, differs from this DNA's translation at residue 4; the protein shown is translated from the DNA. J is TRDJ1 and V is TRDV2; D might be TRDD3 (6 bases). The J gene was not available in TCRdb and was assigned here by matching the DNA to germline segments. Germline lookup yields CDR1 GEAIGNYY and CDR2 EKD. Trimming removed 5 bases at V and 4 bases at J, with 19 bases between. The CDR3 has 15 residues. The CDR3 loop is CACVPLGSGRDKLIF. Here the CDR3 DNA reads TGTGCCTGTGTCCCCCTGGGGAGCGGACGCGATAAACTCATCTTT.

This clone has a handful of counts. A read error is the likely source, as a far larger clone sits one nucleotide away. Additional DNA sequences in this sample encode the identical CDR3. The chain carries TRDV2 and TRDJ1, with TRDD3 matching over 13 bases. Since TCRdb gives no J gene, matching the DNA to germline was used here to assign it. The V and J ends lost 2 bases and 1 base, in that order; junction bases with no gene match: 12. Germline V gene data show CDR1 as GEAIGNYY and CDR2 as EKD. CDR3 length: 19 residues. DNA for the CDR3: TGTGCCTGTGACAACCGCTACTGGGGGATACGTTGGTCCACCGATAAACTCATCTTT. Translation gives CACDNRYWGIRWSTDKLIF.

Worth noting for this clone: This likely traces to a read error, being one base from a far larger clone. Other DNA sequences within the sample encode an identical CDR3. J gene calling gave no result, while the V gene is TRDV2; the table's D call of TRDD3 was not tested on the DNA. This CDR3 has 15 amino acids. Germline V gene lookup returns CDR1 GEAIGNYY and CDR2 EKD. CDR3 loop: CACERLGMNTDKLIF. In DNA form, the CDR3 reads TGTGCCTGTGAACGACTCGGGATGAACACCGATAAACTCATCTTC.

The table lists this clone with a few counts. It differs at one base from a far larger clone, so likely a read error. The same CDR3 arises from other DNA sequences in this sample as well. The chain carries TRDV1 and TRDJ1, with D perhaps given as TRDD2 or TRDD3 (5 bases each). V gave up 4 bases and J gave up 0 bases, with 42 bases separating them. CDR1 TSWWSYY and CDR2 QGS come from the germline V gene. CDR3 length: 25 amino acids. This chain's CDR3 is CALGAGPTYFSWGIRLRSYTDKLIF. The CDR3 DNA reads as TGTGCTCTTGGGGCCGGCCCTACTTACTTCTCATGGGGAATACGCCTGAGATCGTACACCGATAAACTCATCTTT.

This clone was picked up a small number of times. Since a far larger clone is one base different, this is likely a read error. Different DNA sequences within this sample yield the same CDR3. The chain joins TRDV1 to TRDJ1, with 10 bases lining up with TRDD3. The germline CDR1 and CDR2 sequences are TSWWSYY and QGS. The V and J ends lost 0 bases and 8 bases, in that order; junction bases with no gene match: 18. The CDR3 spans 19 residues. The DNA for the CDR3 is TGTGCTCTTGGGGAACTAATGGGCCCGTACTGGGGGATTGGCGGCAAACTCATCTTT. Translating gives CALGELMGPYWGIGGKLIF.

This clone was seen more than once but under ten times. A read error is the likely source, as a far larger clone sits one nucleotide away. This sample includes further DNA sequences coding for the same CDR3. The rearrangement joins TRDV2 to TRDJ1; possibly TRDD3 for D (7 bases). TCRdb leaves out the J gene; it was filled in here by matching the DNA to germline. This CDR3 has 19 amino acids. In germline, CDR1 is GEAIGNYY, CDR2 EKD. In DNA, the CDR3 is TGCGCCTGTGACTCCCCTTCTAAGGGGGATCCTACCCACACCGATAAACTCATCTTT. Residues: CACDSPSKGDPTHTDKLIF.

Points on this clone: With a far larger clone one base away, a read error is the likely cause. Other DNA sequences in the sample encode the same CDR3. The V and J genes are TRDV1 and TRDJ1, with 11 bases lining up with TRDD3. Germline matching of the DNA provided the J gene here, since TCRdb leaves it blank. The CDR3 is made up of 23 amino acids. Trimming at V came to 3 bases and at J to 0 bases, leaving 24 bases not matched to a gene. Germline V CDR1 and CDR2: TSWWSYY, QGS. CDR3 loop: CALGELASSILYWGIKYTDKLIF. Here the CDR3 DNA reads TGTGCTCTTGGGGAGCTAGCCTCCTCTATCCTGTACTGGGGGATAAAGTACACCGATAAACTCATCTTT.